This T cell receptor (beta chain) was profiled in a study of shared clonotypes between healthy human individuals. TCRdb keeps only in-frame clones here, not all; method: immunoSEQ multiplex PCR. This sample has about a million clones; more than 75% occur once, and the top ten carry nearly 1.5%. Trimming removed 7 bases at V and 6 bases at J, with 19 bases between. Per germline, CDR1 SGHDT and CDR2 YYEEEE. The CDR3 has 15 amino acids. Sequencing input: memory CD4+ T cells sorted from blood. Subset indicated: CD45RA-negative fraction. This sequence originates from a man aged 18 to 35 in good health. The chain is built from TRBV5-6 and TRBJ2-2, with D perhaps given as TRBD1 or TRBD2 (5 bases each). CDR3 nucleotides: TGTGCCAGCGGTACCGGGACGATCGTACCCGGGGAGCTGTTTTTT. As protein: CASGTGTIVPGELFF.